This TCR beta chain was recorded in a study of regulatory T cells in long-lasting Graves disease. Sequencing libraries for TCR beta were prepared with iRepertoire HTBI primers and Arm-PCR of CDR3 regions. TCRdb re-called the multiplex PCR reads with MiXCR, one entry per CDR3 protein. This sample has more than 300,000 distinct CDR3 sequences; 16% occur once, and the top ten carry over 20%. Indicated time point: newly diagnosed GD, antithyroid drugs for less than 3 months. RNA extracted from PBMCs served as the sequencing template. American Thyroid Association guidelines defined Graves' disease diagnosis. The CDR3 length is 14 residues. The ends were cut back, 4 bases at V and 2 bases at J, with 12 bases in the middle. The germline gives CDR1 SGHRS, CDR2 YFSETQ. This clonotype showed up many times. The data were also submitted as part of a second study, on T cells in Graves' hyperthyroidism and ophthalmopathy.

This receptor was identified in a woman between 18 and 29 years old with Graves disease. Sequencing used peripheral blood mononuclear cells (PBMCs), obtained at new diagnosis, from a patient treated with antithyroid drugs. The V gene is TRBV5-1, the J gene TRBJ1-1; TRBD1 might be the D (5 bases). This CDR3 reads CASSGQGGNTEAFF. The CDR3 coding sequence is TGCGCCAGCAGCGGGCAGGGTGGCAACACTGAAGCTTTCTTT.